What follows are 20 T cell receptor beta chains derived from one specimen sequenced in a study of lymphopenia after photon versus proton radiotherapy. Assay used: immunoSEQ multiplex PCR; TCRdb lists only in-frame clones, some missing. The sample lists some 170,000 clones; 70% to 90% were seen once. The input for sequencing was peripheral blood, taken from a patient treated with photon-based radiotherapy. The receptors shown here come from a man aged 45 to 65 with gastric cancer.

The V gene is TRBV29-1, the J gene TRBJ1-1, with TRBD1 as a possible D gene (6 bases). Germline V lookup: CDR1 SQVTM, CDR2 ANQGSEA. The length of the CDR3 is 13 residues. The V gene lost 0 bases and the J gene lost 10 bases, with 15 bases spanning the gap. The CDR3 nucleotides read TGCAGCGTTGAAGAAAGCTCCGGGGGCAGAGCTTTCTTT. It encodes CSVEESSGGRAFF.

The chain uses TRBV19 and TRBJ1-2, with D possibly TRBD1 on 5 matching bases. Trimming shortened V by 3 bases and J by 5 bases, and 16 bases separated the two germline ends. The CDR3 is 15 residues long. From germline, CDR1 is LNHDA and CDR2 SQIVND (reference sequence). CDR3 protein: CASSIRSRGAYGYTF. The CDR3 region has the DNA TGTGCCAGTAGTATTCGTTCGAGGGGCGCGTATGGCTACACCTTC. Based on the CDR3 plus reference TRBV19 and TRBJ1-2, the full variable domain is DGGITQSPKYLFRKEGQNVTLSCEQNLNHDAMYWYRQDPGQGLRLIYYSQIVNDFQKGDIAEGYSVSREKKESFPLTVTSAQKNPTAFYLCASSIRSRGAYGYTFGSGTRLTVV.

The chain recombines TRBV28 with TRBJ1-4, with 10 nucleotides matching TRBD1. CDR1 is MDHEN and CDR2 is SYDVKM in the germline V gene. The CDR3 covers 14 residues. Germline trimming cut 4 bases from V and 6 bases from J; bases unmatched to any gene: 2. CDR3 protein: CASSWGQGYEKLFF. The DNA for the CDR3 is TGTGCCAGCAGTTGGGGACAGGGGTATGAAAAACTGTTTTTT.

This sequence joins TRBV19 and TRBJ2-7, with D maybe TRBD2 (6 bases). The germline V gene encodes CDR1 LNHDA and CDR2 SQIVND (reference sequence). V gave up 5 bases and J gave up 1 base, with 15 bases separating them. CDR3 size: 15 residues. CDR3 residues: CASSRVDGSSYEQYF. In nucleotides, the CDR3 is TGTGCCAGTAGTCGCGTAGACGGGAGTTCCTACGAGCAGTACTTC.

J is TRBJ2-3 and V is TRBV5-1, with TRBD2 matching over 13 bases. Per germline, CDR1 SGHRS and CDR2 YFSETQ. Trimming removed 4 bases from V and 2 bases from J; junction bases left unmatched: 4. This CDR3 is 16 amino acids long. The CDR3: CASSPGLAGTTDTQYF. The CDR3, as DNA: TGCGCCAGCAGCCCGGGACTAGCGGGGACCACAGATACGCAGTATTTT.

The CDR3 nucleotides read TGTGCCAGCAGCACGGACAGGGGTGGGGAAGGCTACACCTTC. This codes for CASSTDRGGEGYTF. The chain uses TRBV11-2 and TRBJ1-2; TRBD1 aligns across 9 bases. Germline V gives CDR1 SGHAT, CDR2 FQNNGV. The CDR3 loop spans 14 amino acids. V gave up 5 bases and J gave up 8 bases; unmatched junction bases: 9.

This clone was found once. In nucleotides, the CDR3 is TGTGCCAGCAGACCCAACACGAACACCGGGGAGCTGTTTTTT. Its translation: CASRPNTNTGELFF. The V call is TRBV27, the J call TRBJ2-2; no clear D gene. V lost 6 bases, J lost 0 bases, and 8 bases lay in between. This CDR3 has 14 residues. The germline CDR1 and CDR2 sequences are MNHEY and SMNVEV (reference sequence).

The V and J genes are TRBV5-6 and TRBJ2-7, with D perhaps TRBD2 (6 bases). V lost 0 bases and J 2 bases, leaving 21 bases between the germline ends. Germline assignment: CDR1 SGHDT and CDR2 YYEEEE. This CDR3 has 18 residues. This CDR3 is CASSLEVGEERKAYEQYF. The CDR3 DNA sequence: TGTGCCAGCAGCTTGGAAGTAGGGGAGGAGCGGAAAGCCTACGAGCAGTACTTC.

The rearrangement links TRBV10-3 to TRBJ2-7; TRBD2 agrees at 10 bases. Per germline, CDR1 ENHRY and CDR2 SYGVKD. The CDR3 runs to 16 residues. Trimming took 2 bases from V and 0 from J; bases not matched to a gene: 4. CDR3 amino acids: CAISETTSGASYEQYF. The CDR3 bases are TGTGCCATCAGTGAGACTACTAGCGGGGCCTCCTACGAGCAGTACTTC.

This chain links TRBV18 with TRBJ1-1; no clear D. The V and J ends lost 1 base and 1 base respectively, with 13 bases between them. The CDR3 length is 16 residues. Germline lookup yields CDR1 KGHSH and CDR2 LQKENI. CDR3: CASSPLYLTENTEAFF. DNA for the CDR3: TGTGCCAGCTCACCACTGTATTTAACAGAGAACACTGAAGCTTTCTTT.

The chain employs TRBV5-3 and TRBJ1-5; 10 bases match TRBD1. TRBV5-3 is an ORF; its function is uncertain. V lost 0 bases, J lost 3 bases, and 21 bases stayed unmatched. The CDR3 extends over 22 amino acids. CDR3 residues: CARSLAALLQGQGTTSNQPQHF. The CDR3 bases are TGTGCCAGAAGCTTGGCTGCGCTGTTACAGGGACAGGGGACGACGTCCAATCAGCCCCAGCATTTT.

The chain employs TRBV7-9 and TRBJ2-2; TRBD2 might be the D (5 bases). V was shortened by 4 bases and J by 1 base, with 7 bases between the two germline ends. This CDR3 spans 14 amino acids. In germline, CDR1 is SEHNR, CDR2 FQNEAQ (reference sequence). CDR3 protein: CASSYSGNTGELFF. The CDR3 DNA follows: TGTGCCAGCAGCTACAGCGGGAACACCGGGGAGCTGTTTTTT.

This chain uses TRBV28 with TRBJ1-5; 9 bases map to TRBD1. The CDR3 length is 16 residues. The V segment lost 6 bases and the J segment 8 bases; nucleotides outside the gene matches: 14. CDR1 and CDR2 from the germline V gene are MDHEN and SYDVKM. DNA for the CDR3: TGTGCCAGCAGGGCATCGCTTACAGGGGGCCTGGAGCCCCAGCATTTT. Amino acids: CASRASLTGGLEPQHF.

The chain uses TRBV28 and TRBJ1-3; D gene ambiguous. V shed 3 bases and J shed 0 bases, with 12 bases lying between them. Germline assignment: CDR1 MDHEN and CDR2 SYDVKM. CDR3 size: 16 residues. CDR3 sequence reads: CASSLRVFGSGNTIYF. The CDR3 DNA follows: TGTGCCAGCAGTTTGAGGGTCTTCGGCTCTGGAAACACCATATATTTT.

This chain connects TRBV29-1 to TRBJ1-1, with D maybe TRBD1 (6 bases). CDR3 length: 13 amino acids. CDR1 is SQVTM, CDR2 ANQGSEA, per germline. V was cut by 0 bases and J by 5 bases, with 10 bases left in between. The CDR3 spells CSVEEGAGTEAFF. In nucleotides, the CDR3 is TGCAGCGTTGAAGAGGGGGCAGGGACTGAAGCTTTCTTT.

The chain recombines TRBV6-5 with TRBJ2-5; 10 nucleotides align to TRBD2. CDR1 MNHEY and CDR2 SVGAGI come from the germline V gene. CDR3 length equals 14 residues. After removal of 8 bases from V and 5 bases from J, the junction contained 8 bases not matched to a gene. DNA for the CDR3: TGTGCCAGCTCGCCGCTAGCGGGAGTGGAGACCCAGTACTTC. Translated, it gives CASSPLAGVETQYF.

The rearrangement uses TRBV5-1 and TRBJ1-2; D ambiguous. The CDR3 covers 16 residues. Germline V CDR1 and CDR2: SGHRS, YFSETQ. V was pared by 1 base and J by 0 bases, with 13 bases between. The CDR3 DNA reads as TGCGCCAGCAGCTTGTTCGAAACAGAATCTAACTATGGCTACACCTTC. This sequence encodes CASSLFETESNYGYTF.

This clone was observed a handful of times. The chain uses TRBV2 and TRBJ1-1, with 7 bases fitting TRBD1. The V segment lost 5 bases and the J segment 9 bases; nucleotides outside the gene matches: 9. This CDR3 has 13 amino acids. Looked up from germline, CDR1 is SNHLY and CDR2 is FYNNEI. CDR3 protein: CASSPDRAPKAFF. The CDR3 DNA is TGTGCCAGCAGTCCAGACAGGGCTCCTAAAGCTTTCTTT. Full variable domain (outside the CDR3, taken from reference TRBV2 and TRBJ1-1): EPEVTQTPSHQVTQMGQEVILRCVPISNHLYFYWYRQILGQKVEFLVSFYNNEISEKSEIFDDQFSVERPDGSNFTLKIRSTKLEDSAMYFCASSPDRAPKAFFGQGTRLTVV.

This clone occurred once. This chain links TRBV19 with TRBJ2-2; 13 nucleotides line up with TRBD2. Per the germline V gene, CDR1 is LNHDA and CDR2 is SQIVND (reference sequence). This CDR3 region has 17 residues. V shed 4 bases and J 3 bases; nucleotides not matched to a gene: 5. The CDR3: CASSTRTSGSDTGELFF. For the CDR3, the DNA is TGTGCCAGTAGTACCAGGACTAGCGGGAGCGACACCGGGGAGCTGTTTTTT.

The chain is built from TRBV4-1 and TRBJ2-5, with TRBD2 matching 7 bases. CDR1 MGHRA and CDR2 YSYEKL come from the germline V gene. Germline trimming cut 0 bases from V and 4 bases from J; bases unmatched to any gene: 5. The length of the CDR3 is 15 residues. The CDR3 protein is CASSQEGGRGETQYF. The CDR3 nucleotides are TGCGCCAGCAGCCAAGAAGGAGGGAGGGGAGAGACCCAGTACTTC.